The rows below give T cell receptor beta chains drawn from one sample of a study of shared clonotypes between healthy human individuals. The protocol was immunoSEQ multiplex PCR, while the TCRdb copy is restricted to in-frame clones and leaves out a portion. The data contain about 2 million clones, about 95% of them singletons. Material for sequencing was naive CD8+ T cells sorted from blood. Receptor source: a man between 18 and 29 years old in good health. Both conserved end residues are part of each CDR3. Fields, in order: CDR3 protein, CDR3 DNA, D gene, J gene, V gene. The D gene is left open where the match is weak.

CASSLVGSPLGYTF,TGCGCCAGCAGCCTCGTTGGATCTCCGTTAGGCTACACCTTC,-,TRBJ1-2,TRBV4-3
CASSGTSGSTDTQYF,TGTGCCAGCAGTGGGACTAGCGGGAGTACAGATACGCAGTATTTT,TRBD2,TRBJ2-3,TRBV2
CASFTGVEQYF,TGTGCCAGTTTTACAGGGGTCGAGCAGTACTTC,TRBD1,TRBJ2-7,TRBV27
CASSPSTYEQYF,TGTGCCAGCTCACCCTCTACCTACGAGCAGTACTTC,-,TRBJ2-7,TRBV18
CASSGLDGDGYTF,TGCGCCAGCAGTGGCTTAGACGGGGATGGCTACACCTTC,-,TRBJ1-2,TRBV10-2
CASSLYTSGNTGELFF,TGCGCCAGCAGCTTGTATACTAGCGGTAACACCGGGGAGCTGTTTTTT,TRBD2,TRBJ2-2,TRBV5-1
CASSSPNEQYF,TGTGCCAGCAGCTCTCCAAACGAGCAGTACTTC,-,TRBJ2-7,TRBV7-9
CATTSDFGSLHF,TGTGCCACTACTTCGGATTTTGGCTCCCTCCACTTT,-,TRBJ1-6,TRBV5-6
CASSLSIRPKPYEQYF,TGTGCCAGCAGTTTATCGATAAGGCCCAAGCCCTACGAGCAGTACTTC,-,TRBJ2-7,TRBV27
CASSLAWTARDGYTF,TGTGCCAGCAGTCTAGCCTGGACAGCGAGGGATGGCTACACCTTC,-,TRBJ1-2,TRBV27
CASNFGLDPRAGELFF,TGTGCCAGCAACTTCGGGCTTGACCCTAGGGCCGGGGAGCTGTTTTTT,-,TRBJ2-2,TRBV5-8
CASSLYHGSSYEQYF,TGTGCCAGCAGCTTATATCACGGATCGTCCTACGAGCAGTACTTC,-,TRBJ2-7,TRBV7-2
CASSVIETQYF,TGTGCCAGCAGTGTTATTGAGACCCAGTACTTC,-,TRBJ2-5,TRBV25-1
CATETDLRPGEQYF,TGTGCCACCGAGACAGACCTGAGGCCAGGAGAGCAGTACTTC,-,TRBJ2-7,TRBV10-3
CASGGLHTGELFF,TGTGCCAGCGGGGGACTTCACACCGGGGAGCTGTTTTTT,-,TRBJ2-2,TRBV27
CASSSGGTAEAFF,TGTGCCAGCAGTTCGGGCGGGACGGCTGAAGCTTTCTTT,-,TRBJ1-1,TRBV27